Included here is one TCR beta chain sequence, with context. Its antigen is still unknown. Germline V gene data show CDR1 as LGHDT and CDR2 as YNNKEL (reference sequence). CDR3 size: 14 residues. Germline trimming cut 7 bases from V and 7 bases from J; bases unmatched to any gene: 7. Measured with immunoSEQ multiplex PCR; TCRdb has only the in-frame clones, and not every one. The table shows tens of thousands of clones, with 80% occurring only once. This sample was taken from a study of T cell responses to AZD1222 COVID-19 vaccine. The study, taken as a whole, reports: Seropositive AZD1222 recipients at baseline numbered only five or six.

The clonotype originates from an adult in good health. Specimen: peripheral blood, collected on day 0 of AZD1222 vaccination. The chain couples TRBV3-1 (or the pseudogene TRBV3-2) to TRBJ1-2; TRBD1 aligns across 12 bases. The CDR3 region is CASNLGTGGRGYTF. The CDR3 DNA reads TGTGCCAGCAACCTGGGGACAGGGGGCCGTGGCTACACCTTC.